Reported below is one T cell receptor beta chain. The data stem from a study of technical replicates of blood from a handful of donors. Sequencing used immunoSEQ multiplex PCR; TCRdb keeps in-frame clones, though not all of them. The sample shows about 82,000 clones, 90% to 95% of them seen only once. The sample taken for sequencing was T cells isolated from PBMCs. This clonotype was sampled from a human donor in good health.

CDR3 in DNA: TGTGCCAGCAGCTTAAGTTCGGGTTTGGTCGGGGAGCTGTTTTTT. This sequence encodes CASSLSSGLVGELFF. This chain links TRBV7-3 with TRBJ2-2, with D uncertain. CDR1 and CDR2 (germline): SGHTA, FQGTGA. Trimming took off 1 base at V and 7 bases at J, with 13 bases between the two ends. The CDR3 totals 15 residues. The whole variable domain, filled in from reference TRBV7-3 and TRBJ2-2, reads GAGVSQTPSNKVTEKGKYVELRCDPISGHTALYWYRQSLGQGPEFLIYFQGTGAADDSGLPNDRFFAVRPEGSVSTLKIQRTERGDSAVYLCASSLSSGLVGELFFGEGSRLTVL.